A single sample is the source of the 15 T cell receptor beta chains below, sequenced in a study of cytomegalovirus exposure and HLA in healthy donors. In the PCR, 60 Vbeta and 13 Jbeta primers were used. Using immunoSEQ multiplex PCR, the repertoire was profiled, and TCRdb retains in-frame clones only, with some absent. The top ten hold around 1.4% of the sample, which has approximately 90,000 clones, under 80% seen once. The sequenced sample consisted of PBMCs. The receptor set was obtained from a male donor in good health and CMV-seronegative.

CDR3 nucleotides: TGTGCCAGCAGCCCGCGAGACTCTGGAAACACCATATATTTT. It specifies CASSPRDSGNTIYF. The chain couples TRBV9 to TRBJ1-3; D is unresolved. There are 14 residues in the CDR3. Trimming took 4 bases from V and 0 from J, leaving 8 bases between them. Germline CDR1 and CDR2: SGDLS and YYNGEE.

This clone has only a few counts. The J gene is TRBJ1-2, the V gene TRBV19; D not resolved. The CDR3 is made up of 13 amino acids. CDR1 is LNHDA, CDR2 SQIVND, per germline (reference sequence). V was trimmed by 6 bases and J by 8 bases, leaving 16 bases between them. This chain's CDR3 is CASSALGLEGYTF. In DNA form, the CDR3 reads TGTGCCAGTAGCGCCCTTGGGTTGGAGGGCTACACCTTC.

V usage is TRBV5-1 and J usage is TRBJ2-1; the match to TRBD1 covers 10 bases. Germline CDR1 SGHRS, CDR2 YFSETQ. V was pared by 4 bases and J by 2 bases, with 9 bases of the junction left unmatched. The CDR3 is made up of 17 amino acids. The CDR3: CASSEDRGVLAYNEQFF. Here the CDR3 DNA reads TGCGCCAGCAGCGAGGACAGGGGGGTATTGGCCTACAATGAGCAGTTCTTC.

The chain links TRBV28 to TRBJ1-2, with a possible D match to TRBD1 (6 bases). CDR3 length: 13 amino acids. With 5 bases removed from V and 8 bases from J, the gap between germline ends came to 15 bases. Germline V gene data show CDR1 as MDHEN and CDR2 as SYDVKM. The CDR3 here is CASSRSGVKGYTF. The DNA of the CDR3 is TGTGCCAGCAGTCGCTCAGGGGTGAAGGGCTACACCTTC.

The chain combines TRBV11-2 with TRBJ2-5; 8 nucleotides agree with TRBD1. CDR1 is SGHAT and CDR2 is FQNNGV in the germline V gene. V shed 4 bases, J shed 4 bases, and the junction held 5 bases outside the gene matches. CDR3 length: 14 residues. CDR3 coding DNA: TGTGCCAGCAGCTCGGACAGGGCAGGAGAGACCCAGTACTTC. It is translated as CASSSDRAGETQYF. Full variable domain (remainder filled in from reference TRBV11-2 and TRBJ2-5): EAGVAQSPRYKIIEKRQSVAFWCNPISGHATLYWYQQILGQGPKLLIQFQNNGVVDDSQLPKDRFSAERLKGVDSTLKIQPAKLEDSAVYLCASSSDRAGETQYFGPGTRLLVL.

The CDR3 region is CASSQERGVRTEAFF. The CDR3 region has the DNA TGCGCCAGCAGCCAAGAAAGGGGCGTCCGAACTGAAGCTTTCTTT. The chain recombines TRBV4-3 with TRBJ1-1; a possible D gene is TRBD1 (5 bases). Germline V gives CDR1 LGHNA, CDR2 YSLEER. CDR3 length: 15 residues. V was trimmed by 0 bases and J by 5 bases, leaving 13 bases between them.

In its sample, this clone was seen a few times. The rearrangement uses TRBV6-1 and TRBJ1-2, with D possibly TRBD1 on 5 matching bases. Trimming pared 8 bases from V and 7 bases from J, leaving 20 bases between. The CDR3 has 14 amino acids. Germline V gene lookup returns CDR1 MNHNS and CDR2 SASEGT. In DNA, the CDR3 is TGTGCCAGCCACGGAAGCCAGGGATTCGGTGGCTACACCTTC. The encoded protein is CASHGSQGFGGYTF.

Remarks on this clone: One end of the junction does not line up with germline, which may come from a read error. V and J are TRBV10-2 and TRBJ2-4; 7 bases map to TRBD2. The CDR3 runs 15 residues. The V gene's germline CDR1 is WSHSY and CDR2 SAAADI. The CDR3 sequence is CASSDPSGVKNSQYF. CDR3 DNA sequence: TGCGCCAGCAGTGACCCGAGCGGGGTCAAAAACAGTCAGTACTTC.

The CDR3 sequence is CASSPKRVFQTDTQYF. CDR3 DNA sequence: TGTGCCAGCAGCCCAAAGCGGGTATTTCAGACAGATACGCAGTATTTT. The chain carries TRBV9 and TRBJ2-3; D perhaps matches TRBD2 (6 bases). Germline CDR1 SGDLS, CDR2 YYNGEE. Trimming cost V 4 bases and J 3 bases, with 18 bases left between them. This CDR3 is 16 amino acids long. Together with reference TRBV9 and TRBJ2-3, the CDR3 gives the full variable domain: DSGVTQTPKHLITATGQRVTLRCSPRSGDLSVYWYQQSLDQGLQFLIQYYNGEERAKGNILERFSAQQFPDLHSELNLSSLELGDSALYFCASSPKRVFQTDTQYFGPGTRLTVL.

The chain is built from TRBV13 and TRBJ1-1; 8 positions agree with TRBD1. The ends lost 3 bases at V and 0 bases at J; junction bases unmatched: 3. The CDR3 sequence is 15 residues long. Germline CDR1 is PRHDT and CDR2 is FYEKMQ (reference sequence). The CDR3: CASSFGQGMNTEAFF. The CDR3 DNA follows: TGTGCCAGCAGCTTCGGACAGGGTATGAACACTGAAGCTTTCTTT.

A few counts support this clone. This chain links TRBV28 with TRBJ2-7; 7 nucleotides line up with TRBD2. The germline V gene has CDR1 MDHEN and CDR2 SYDVKM. CDR3 length: 13 amino acids. The ends lost 10 bases at V and 3 bases at J; junction bases unmatched: 9. DNA of the CDR3: TGTGCCATCCGGGGGGAATCCCACTACGAGCAGTACTTC. As protein: CAIRGESHYEQYF.

This clone was detected once. The chain employs TRBV27 and TRBJ2-7; 10 positions agree with TRBD1. From germline, CDR1 is MNHEY and CDR2 SMNVEV (reference sequence). This CDR3 region has 17 residues. The J segment lost 6 bases and the V segment lost 5 bases, leaving 16 bases of the junction unmatched. CDR3 region: CASSRGGGGTGVAEQYF. The DNA of the CDR3 is TGTGCCAGCAGTCGAGGAGGGGGCGGGACAGGGGTCGCCGAGCAGTACTTC.

The chain recombines TRBV28 with TRBJ2-7; TRBD1 aligns across 8 bases. V trimming: 3 bases; J trimming: 3 bases; junction bases outside the gene matches: 4. The CDR3 is made up of 14 amino acids. From germline, CDR1 is MDHEN and CDR2 SYDVKM. The CDR3 reads CASSFRTGSYEQYF. CDR3 DNA sequence: TGTGCCAGCAGTTTTAGGACAGGGAGCTACGAGCAGTACTTC. The full variable domain, with the rest looked up from reference TRBV28 and TRBJ2-7, is DVKVTQSSRYLVKRTGEKVFLECVQDMDHENMFWYRQDPGLGLRLIYFSYDVKMKEKGDIPEGYSVSREKKERFSLILESASTNQTSMYLCASSFRTGSYEQYFGPGTRLTVT.

The rearrangement joins TRBV7-2 to TRBJ1-2; 7 bases align to TRBD1. Germline-derived CDR1 and CDR2 are SGHTA and FQGNSA. V was pared by 5 bases and J by 3 bases, with 6 bases of the junction left unmatched. This CDR3 comprises 14 residues. The CDR3 reads CASSRMTGYYGYTF. DNA of the CDR3: TGTGCCAGCAGCCGTATGACAGGGTACTATGGCTACACCTTC.

The chain has TRBV4-1 and TRBJ1-1, with a possible D match to TRBD1 (5 bases). Between the trimmed V and J ends, which lost 3 bases and 0 bases, there was a span of 11 bases. Looked up from germline, CDR1 is MGHRA and CDR2 is YSYEKL. The CDR3 is 15 amino acids. CDR3 sequence reads: CASSQGDRLNTEAFF. The DNA for the CDR3 is TGCGCCAGCAGCCAGGGTGACAGACTGAACACTGAAGCTTTCTTT.